Reported below is one T cell receptor (beta chain). This specimen belongs to a study of blood T cell repertoires in COVID-19. Across the whole study: Sources were T cells, B-cell-depleted T cells, or PBMCs; the material itself was cDNA or gDNA.

Original processing notes: The assay estimated nucleated cells by amplifying reference gene primers. Assay: immunoSEQ multiplex PCR; the TCRdb copy retains only in-frame clones and omits some. That table gives V, J and clone size, and the DNA gave D and trimming. The sample yields fewer than 250,000 clones, 80% to 90% seen once. Material for sequencing was peripheral blood. The sequence was obtained from a man aged 50-59 years with acute or convalescent COVID-19.

DNA of the CDR3: TGTGCCAGCAGCCGCGGGACTAGCGGGGCCGGCGAGCAGTACTTC. Translation: CASSRGTSGAGEQYF. The V call is TRBV7-9, the J call TRBJ2-7; 13 nucleotides align to TRBD2. Germline V gives CDR1 SEHNR, CDR2 FQNEAQ (reference sequence). This CDR3 has 15 residues. J gave up 6 bases and V 5 bases, and 7 bases lay outside the gene matches.